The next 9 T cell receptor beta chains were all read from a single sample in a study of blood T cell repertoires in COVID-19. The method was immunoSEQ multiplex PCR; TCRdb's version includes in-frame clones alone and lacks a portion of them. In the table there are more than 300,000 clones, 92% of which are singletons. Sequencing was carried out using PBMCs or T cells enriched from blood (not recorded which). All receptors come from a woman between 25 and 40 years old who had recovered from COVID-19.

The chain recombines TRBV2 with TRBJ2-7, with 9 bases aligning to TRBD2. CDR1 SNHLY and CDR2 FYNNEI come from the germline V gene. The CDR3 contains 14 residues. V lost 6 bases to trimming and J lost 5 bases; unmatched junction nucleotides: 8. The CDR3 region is CASRTTASGNEQYF. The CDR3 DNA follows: TGTGCCAGCAGGACAACGGCTAGCGGGAACGAGCAGTACTTC. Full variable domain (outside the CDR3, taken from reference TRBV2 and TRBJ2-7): EPEVTQTPSHQVTQMGQEVILRCVPISNHLYFYWYRQILGQKVEFLVSFYNNEISEKSEIFDDQFSVERPDGSNFTLKIRSTKLEDSAMYFCASRTTASGNEQYFGPGTRLTVT.

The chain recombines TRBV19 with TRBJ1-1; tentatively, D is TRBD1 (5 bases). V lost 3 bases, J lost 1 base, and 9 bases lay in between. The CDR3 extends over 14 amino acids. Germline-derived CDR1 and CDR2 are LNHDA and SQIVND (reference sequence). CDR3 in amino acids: CASSISGGNTEAFF. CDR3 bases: TGTGCCAGTAGTATTTCGGGGGGGAACACTGAAGCTTTCTTT.

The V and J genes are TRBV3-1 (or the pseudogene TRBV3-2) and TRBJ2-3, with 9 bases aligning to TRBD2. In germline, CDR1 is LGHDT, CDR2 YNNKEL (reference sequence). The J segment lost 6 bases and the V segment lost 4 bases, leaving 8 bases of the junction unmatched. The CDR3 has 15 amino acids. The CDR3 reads CASSPFSGGRDTQYF. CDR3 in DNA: TGTGCCAGCAGCCCCTTTAGCGGGGGCCGGGATACGCAGTATTTT.

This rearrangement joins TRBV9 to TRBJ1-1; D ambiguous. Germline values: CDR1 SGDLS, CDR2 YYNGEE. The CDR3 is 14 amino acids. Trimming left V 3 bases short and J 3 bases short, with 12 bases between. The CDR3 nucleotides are TGTGCCAGCAGCGCGGGTCTTGGAGACACTGAAGCTTTCTTT. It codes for CASSAGLGDTEAFF. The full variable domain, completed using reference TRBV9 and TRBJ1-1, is DSGVTQTPKHLITATGQRVTLRCSPRSGDLSVYWYQQSLDQGLQFLIQYYNGEERAKGNILERFSAQQFPDLHSELNLSSLELGDSALYFCASSAGLGDTEAFFGQGTRLTVV.

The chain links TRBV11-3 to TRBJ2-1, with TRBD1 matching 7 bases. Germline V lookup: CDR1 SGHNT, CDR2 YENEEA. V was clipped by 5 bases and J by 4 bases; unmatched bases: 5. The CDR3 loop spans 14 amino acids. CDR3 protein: CASSPGQRYNEQFF. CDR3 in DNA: TGTGCCAGCAGCCCGGGACAGCGGTACAATGAGCAGTTCTTC. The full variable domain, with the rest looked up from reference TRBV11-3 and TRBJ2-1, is EAGVVQSPRYKIIEKKQPVAFWCNPISGHNTLYWYLQNLGQGPELLIRYENEEAVDDSQLPKDRFSAERLKGVDSTLKIQPAELGDSAVYLCASSPGQRYNEQFFGPGTRLTVL.

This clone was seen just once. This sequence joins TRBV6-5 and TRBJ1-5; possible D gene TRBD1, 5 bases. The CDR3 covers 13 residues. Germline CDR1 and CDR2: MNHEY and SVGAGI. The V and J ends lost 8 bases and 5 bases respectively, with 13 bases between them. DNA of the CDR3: TGTGCCAGCCGGTCGGGGGTAGATCAGCCCCAGCATTTT. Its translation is CASRSGVDQPQHF.

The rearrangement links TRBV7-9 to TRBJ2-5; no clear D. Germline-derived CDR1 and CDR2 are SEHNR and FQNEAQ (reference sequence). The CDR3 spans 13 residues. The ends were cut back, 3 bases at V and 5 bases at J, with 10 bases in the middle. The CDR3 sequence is CASSFYPSETQYF. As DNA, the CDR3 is TGTGCCAGCAGCTTTTATCCGTCCGAGACCCAGTACTTC. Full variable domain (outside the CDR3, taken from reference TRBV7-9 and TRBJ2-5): DTGVSQNPRHKITKRGQNVTFRCDPISEHNRLYWYRQTLGQGPEFLTYFQNEAQLEKSRLLSDRFSAERPKGSFSTLEIQRTEQGDSAMYLCASSFYPSETQYFGPGTRLLVL.

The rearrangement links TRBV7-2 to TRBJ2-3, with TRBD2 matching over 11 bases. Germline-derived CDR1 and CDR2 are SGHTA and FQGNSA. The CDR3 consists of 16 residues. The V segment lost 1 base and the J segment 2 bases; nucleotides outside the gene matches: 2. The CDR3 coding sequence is TGTGCCAGCAGCTTAGGACTAGCGGGATTCACAGATACGCAGTATTTT. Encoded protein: CASSLGLAGFTDTQYF. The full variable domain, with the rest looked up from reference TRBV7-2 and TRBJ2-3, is GAGVSQSPSNKVTEKGKDVELRCDPISGHTALYWYRQSLGQGLEFLIYFQGNSAPDKSGLPSDRFSAERTGGSVSTLTIQRTQQEDSAVYLCASSLGLAGFTDTQYFGPGTRLTVL.

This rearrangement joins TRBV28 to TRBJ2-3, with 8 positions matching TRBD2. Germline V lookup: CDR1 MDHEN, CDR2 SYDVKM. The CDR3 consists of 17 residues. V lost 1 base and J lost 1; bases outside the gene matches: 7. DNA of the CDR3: TGTGCCAGCAGTTTATACTCAGCGGGAGATCGCACAGATACGCAGTATTTT. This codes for CASSLYSAGDRTDTQYF.